The source of this TCR beta chain is a study of graft-versus-host responses after intestinal transplantation. Study as a whole: Grafts were multivisceral, liver-intestinal, or isolated intestinal. Once they had received anti-thymocyte globulin induction, all recipients took tacrolimus and steroids for around three years. Study observations and caveats: GvH clones were identified in recipient marrow, with some first appearing in ileum or blood.

Germline-derived CDR1 and CDR2 are MNHNY and SVGAGI (reference sequence). This CDR3 region has 14 residues. Trimming took 2 bases from V and 0 from J, leaving 4 bases between them. About 200,000 CFSE-labeled responder cells were plated with about 200,000 irradiated, violet-dye-labeled stimulator cells. Assay: immunoSEQ multiplex PCR; the TCRdb copy retains only in-frame clones and omits some. The sample records about 5,000 clones, 25% to 35% being singletons. The chain links TRBV6-6 to TRBJ1-4, with D uncertain. Specimen: alloreactive CD4+ T cells from a mixed lymphocyte reaction culture, collected before transplantation. Subset given: CFSE-low proliferating T cells sorted from approximately 6-day pre-transplant mixed lymphocyte reaction (GvH or HvG direction). This receptor was identified in a human patient who was an organ donor for intestinal transplantation. Here the CDR3 DNA reads TGTGCCAGCAGTTACAGGGCAACTAATGAAAAACTGTTTTTT. Translated, it gives CASSYRATNEKLFF.